This T cell receptor beta chain was retrieved from a study of spatial heterogeneity in lung cancer. As to time point: sample taken at primary tumor resection. The donor group consisted of roughly 70 patients who had untreated, early-stage non-small cell lung cancer. Tumor, nontumor lung or frozen PBMC supplied whole RNA that was sequenced unsorted. Germline V lookup: CDR1 SGDLS, CDR2 YYNGEE. This CDR3 is built from 15 residues. After removal of 5 bases from V and 5 bases from J, the junction contained 7 bases not matched to a gene. One entry per CDR3 protein, called by TCRdb with MiXCR from the 5' RACE reads. The sample consists of some 44,000 distinct CDR3 sequences, roughly 13% of them appearing once. This clonotype was counted many times.

This specimen was PBMCs, taken at surgery. J is TRBJ2-1 and V is TRBV9; TRBD2 agrees at 10 bases. This receptor was identified in a male donor with early-stage non-small cell lung cancer. CDR3 loop: CASRAIAGGNNEQFF. For the CDR3, the DNA is TGTGCCAGCAGGGCCATAGCGGGGGGTAACAATGAGCAGTTCTTC.